The 17 T cell receptor beta chains presented below share a single source sample, sequenced in a study of early T cells in non-severe SARS-CoV-2 infection. TCRdb reanalysed the 5' RACE reads using MiXCR and keeps one entry per CDR3 protein. Of roughly 52,000 distinct CDR3 sequences in the sample, 7% to 9% were seen once. Material: whole blood. The receptors stem from an adult who was a healthcare worker with PCR-confirmed SARS-CoV-2 infection or an uninfected control (not recorded which).

Only a few counts were recorded for this clonotype. The chain recombines TRBV5-1 with TRBJ2-7; tentatively, D is TRBD2 (6 bases). This CDR3 is 14 amino acids long. The V gene lost 5 bases and the J gene lost 0 bases, with 12 bases spanning the gap. CDR1 SGHRS and CDR2 YFSETQ come from the germline V gene. The chain's CDR3 is CASRGLYTSYEQYF. The CDR3 nucleotides are TGCGCCAGCAGGGGACTCTATACCTCCTACGAGCAGTACTTC.

The chain couples TRBV13 to TRBJ2-3; 14 bases map to TRBD2. V trimming: 4 bases; J trimming: 2 bases; junction bases outside the gene matches: 2. The CDR3 is 16 residues long. Germline CDR1 and CDR2: PRHDT and FYEKMQ (reference sequence). CDR3 region: CASSWGLAGATDTQYF. In DNA, the CDR3 is TGTGCCAGCAGCTGGGGACTAGCGGGGGCCACAGATACGCAGTATTTT.

CDR3 sequence (DNA): TGTGCCAGCAGTTGGACTAGCGGAGCTCAAGAGACCCAGTACTTC. Amino acids: CASSWTSGAQETQYF. V and J are TRBV28 and TRBJ2-5; 10 bases match TRBD2. This CDR3 is built from 15 residues. Germline V gene lookup returns CDR1 MDHEN and CDR2 SYDVKM. The V segment lost 4 bases and the J segment 2 bases; nucleotides outside the gene matches: 4.

In this sample, this clonotype turned up many times. The V and J genes are TRBV7-2 and TRBJ2-3; D is undetermined. Germline V gene sequence: CDR1 SGHTA, CDR2 FQGNSA. The CDR3 runs 13 residues. V lost 1 base and J 4 bases, leaving 6 bases between the germline ends. The CDR3 nucleotides are TGTGCCAGCAGCTTAGTTAGGGCAGATACGCAGTATTTT. It codes for CASSLVRADTQYF.

In its sample, this clonotype was seen a few times. The V and J genes are TRBV5-1 and TRBJ2-7; D is uncertain. CDR1 SGHRS and CDR2 YFSETQ come from the germline V gene. Trimming removed 0 bases at V and 0 bases at J, with 10 bases between. The length of the CDR3 is 15 residues. The CDR3 loop reads CASSLGAASSYEQYF. In DNA form, the CDR3 reads TGCGCCAGCAGCTTGGGGGCGGCTAGCTCCTACGAGCAGTACTTC. Full variable domain (missing parts from reference TRBV5-1 and TRBJ2-7): KAGVTQTPRYLIKTRGQQVTLSCSPISGHRSVSWYQQTPGQGLQFLFEYFSETQRNKGNFPGRFSGRQFSNSRSEMNVSTLELGDSALYLCASSLGAASSYEQYFGPGTRLTVT.

This clonotype was counted at least ten times. CDR3 DNA: TGTGCCACCAGCAGAGGGTCCGGGACTTCCACCGGGGAGCTGTTTTTT. Encoded protein: CATSRGSGTSTGELFF. The rearrangement joins TRBV15 to TRBJ2-2; D possibly corresponds to TRBD2 (6 bases). This CDR3 region has 16 residues. Germline CDR1 and CDR2: LNHNV and YYDKDF (reference sequence). The germline V and J ends were trimmed by 1 base and 4 bases, with 13 bases remaining between them.

In this sample, this clonotype turned up a few times. The rearrangement uses TRBV20-1 and TRBJ1-2, with TRBD1 identical over 12 bases. V shed 3 bases and J 7 bases; nucleotides not matched to a gene: 3. The CDR3 is made up of 13 amino acids. The germline V gene has CDR1 DFQATT and CDR2 SNEGSKA (reference sequence). CDR3: CSARGQGALGYTF. The CDR3 nucleotides are TGCAGTGCTAGGGGACAGGGGGCGCTTGGCTACACCTTC.

J is TRBJ2-3 and V is TRBV11-2, with 12 bases aligning to TRBD2. The ends lost 5 bases at V and 1 base at J; junction bases unmatched: 4. This CDR3 has 16 amino acids. Germline V gene lookup returns CDR1 SGHAT and CDR2 FQNNGV. CDR3 bases: TGTGCCAGCAGCGCTAGCGGGAGGGCCCGCACAGATACGCAGTATTTT. This codes for CASSASGRARTDTQYF.

This clonotype was seen a handful of times. CDR3 loop: CASSPGALSTDTQYF. The DNA for the CDR3 is TGTGCCAGCAGCCCAGGGGCCCTCTCCACAGATACGCAGTATTTT. The chain combines TRBV11-2 with TRBJ2-3, with a possible D match to TRBD1 (6 bases). The germline V gene encodes CDR1 SGHAT and CDR2 FQNNGV. V dropped 5 bases and J dropped 2 bases, with 14 bases sitting between them. The CDR3 extends over 15 amino acids. Using reference TRBV11-2 and TRBJ2-3 for the parts outside the CDR3, the full variable domain is EAGVAQSPRYKIIEKRQSVAFWCNPISGHATLYWYQQILGQGPKLLIQFQNNGVVDDSQLPKDRFSAERLKGVDSTLKIQPAKLEDSAVYLCASSPGALSTDTQYFGPGTRLTVL.

This clonotype has at least ten counts. The rearrangement uses TRBV9 and TRBJ1-2; a possible D gene is TRBD1 (6 bases). The V end lost 0 bases, the J end lost 3 bases, and 15 bases lay between the germline ends. Germline V CDR1 and CDR2: SGDLS, YYNGEE. This CDR3 is 16 amino acids long. The CDR3 DNA is TGTGCCAGCAGCGTAGGCGGGGCAGGGGCTGACTATGGCTACACCTTC. This translates into CASSVGGAGADYGYTF.

The chain links TRBV9 to TRBJ2-7; TRBD2 is a possible D gene (5 bases). Trimming stripped 1 base from V and 3 bases from J, with 14 bases between. The CDR3 length is 15 residues. The germline V gene encodes CDR1 SGDLS and CDR2 YYNGEE. CDR3 residues: CASSVSPLGGYEQYF. The CDR3 coding sequence is TGTGCCAGCAGCGTATCCCCGCTCGGAGGCTACGAGCAGTACTTC.

This clonotype was detected a few times. The chain couples TRBV13 to TRBJ2-2; 7 bases are a match to TRBD1. CDR1 and CDR2 (germline): PRHDT, FYEKMQ (reference sequence). With V trimmed by 5 bases and J by 5 bases, 14 bases remained unmatched. The CDR3 has 17 amino acids. This CDR3 is CASSLRSHRGLTGELFF. The CDR3 DNA reads as TGTGCCAGCAGCCTCCGCTCCCACAGGGGCCTGACCGGGGAGCTGTTTTTT.

This clonotype was recorded many times. The chain employs TRBV4-3 and TRBJ2-3, with 9 bases fitting TRBD2. J gave up 4 bases and V 3 bases, and 2 bases lay outside the gene matches. The CDR3 totals 14 residues. CDR1 and CDR2 (germline): LGHNA, YSLEER. The CDR3 DNA sequence: TGCGCCAGCAGCCACGGCGGGAGGGCAGATACGCAGTATTTT. Translation: CASSHGGRADTQYF.

At least ten counts were recorded for this clonotype. The chain employs TRBV12-3 or TRBV12-4 and TRBJ1-2, with D unresolved. CDR3 length equals 10 residues. Between the trimmed V and J ends, which lost 3 bases and 6 bases, there was a span of 2 bases. The CDR3: CASSLNGYTF. For the CDR3, the DNA is TGTGCCAGCAGTTTGAATGGCTACACCTTC.

In this sample, this clonotype turned up a few times. The rearrangement joins TRBV6-6 to TRBJ2-3; D gene uncertain. This CDR3 is 13 amino acids long. V was clipped by 7 bases and J by 1 base, with 9 bases between them. The germline CDR1 and CDR2 sequences are MNHNY and SVGAGI (reference sequence). The CDR3 protein is CASKGVGTDTQYF. CDR3 in DNA: TGTGCCAGCAAGGGCGTGGGCACAGATACGCAGTATTTT.

The rearrangement uses TRBV6-5 and TRBJ2-1, with 12 bases identical to TRBD2. Germline V gives CDR1 MNHEY, CDR2 SVGAGI. CDR3 size: 16 residues. The junction had 10 bases not matched to a gene; V was cut back by 4 bases and J by 9 bases. CDR3 in amino acids: CASSLTLAGGPGEQFF. The CDR3 bases are TGTGCCAGCAGTTTAACTCTAGCGGGAGGGCCTGGTGAGCAGTTCTTC.

The genes are TRBV12-3 or TRBV12-4 and TRBJ2-1; the D call may be TRBD1 or TRBD2 (6 bases each). The CDR3 is 15 residues long. With 7 bases removed from V and 5 bases from J, the gap between germline ends came to 18 bases. CDR3 residues: CASTPVGGQHNEQFF. DNA for the CDR3: TGTGCCAGCACCCCCGTCGGGGGCCAACACAATGAGCAGTTCTTC.